This entry lists 11 T cell receptor beta chains sequenced from one sample in a study of T cells in tumors after PD-1 blockade. The data were produced by immunoSEQ multiplex PCR, yet TCRdb's version contains in-frame clones alone and is incomplete. This table has around 46,000 clones, approximately 75% appearing once. The material was PBMCs, obtained before anti-PD-1 treatment. The origin of the receptors is a human donor with basal cell carcinoma.

The rearrangement joins TRBV19 to TRBJ2-2, with D possibly matching TRBD2 (6 bases). Trimming took 6 bases from V and 5 from J, leaving 13 bases between them. The CDR3 is 14 amino acids. Looked up from germline, CDR1 is LNHDA and CDR2 is SQIVND (reference sequence). CDR3 in DNA: TGTGCCAGTAGACTGGAGGGCCCTACCGGGGAGCTGTTTTTT. Protein: CASRLEGPTGELFF. The full variable domain, in which reference TRBV19 and TRBJ2-2 provide the parts outside the CDR3, is DGGITQSPKYLFRKEGQNVTLSCEQNLNHDAMYWYRQDPGQGLRLIYYSQIVNDFQKGDIAEGYSVSREKKESFPLTVTSAQKNPTAFYLCASRLEGPTGELFFGEGSRLTVL.

The chain links TRBV9 to TRBJ2-2; TRBD1 or TRBD2 may be the D gene (6 bases each). Trimming pared 0 bases from V and 5 bases from J, leaving 17 bases between. The germline CDR1 and CDR2 sequences are SGDLS and YYNGEE. This CDR3 comprises 17 residues. CDR3: CASSVVGWGAETGELFF. The CDR3 region has the DNA TGTGCCAGCAGCGTAGTTGGATGGGGGGCCGAAACCGGGGAGCTGTTTTTT.

The V and J genes are TRBV7-3 and TRBJ2-2; no definite D call. V was trimmed by 5 bases and J by 4 bases, leaving 2 bases between them. This CDR3 has 11 residues. The V gene's germline CDR1 is SGHTA and CDR2 FQGTGA. CDR3 DNA sequence: TGTGCCAGCAGCATCACCGGGGAGCTGTTTTTT. Protein product: CASSITGELFF.

The chain joins TRBV5-6 to TRBJ1-4; possible D gene TRBD1, 5 bases. The CDR3 has 15 amino acids. Trimming removed 5 bases at V and 10 bases at J, with 21 bases between. Germline V gives CDR1 SGHDT, CDR2 YYEEEE. CDR3 loop: CASSFRGTSGGKLFF. The CDR3 DNA reads TGTGCCAGCAGTTTTCGGGGCACTTCTGGAGGAAAACTGTTTTTT.

This chain connects TRBV7-2 to TRBJ1-1; 7 bases align to TRBD1. This CDR3 region has 12 residues. Looked up from germline, CDR1 is SGHTA and CDR2 is FQGNSA. The junction had 1 base not matched to a gene; V was cut back by 4 bases and J by 5 bases. As DNA, the CDR3 is TGTGCCAGCAGCTCACAGGGGACTGAAGCTTTCTTT. The encoded protein is CASSSQGTEAFF.

J is TRBJ2-1 and V is TRBV3-1 (or the pseudogene TRBV3-2); 8 nucleotides line up with TRBD2. Trimming cost V 3 bases and J 2 bases; bases outside gene matches: 18. CDR3 length: 20 residues. In germline, CDR1 is LGHDT, CDR2 YNNKEL (reference sequence). For the CDR3, the DNA is TGTGCCAGCAGCCATTTTATTCAACGGTGGGGCGGGAGGACCTACAATGAGCAGTTCTTC. Protein: CASSHFIQRWGGRTYNEQFF.

CDR3 amino acids: CASSESIVYEQYF. Written as DNA, the CDR3 is TGCGCCAGCAGTGAGTCGATTGTCTACGAGCAGTACTTC. The rearrangement uses TRBV10-2 and TRBJ2-7; D uncertain. Germline CDR1 reads WSHSY; CDR2 reads SAAADI. This CDR3 region has 13 residues. Trimming stripped 0 bases from V and 3 bases from J, with 6 bases between.

The chain recombines TRBV3-1 (or the pseudogene TRBV3-2) with TRBJ1-5, with TRBD1 as a possible D gene (6 bases). Germline CDR1 is LGHDT and CDR2 is YNNKEL (reference sequence). V gave up 5 bases and J gave up 8 bases, with 13 bases separating them. This CDR3 contains 13 residues. CDR3 DNA: TGTGCCAGCAGCAAAAAGTCAGGGGAGCCCCAGCATTTT. Translated, it gives CASSKKSGEPQHF.

The chain combines TRBV7-9 with TRBJ1-1; D unresolved. The V gene lost 6 bases and the J gene lost 0 bases, with 2 bases spanning the gap. The germline V gene encodes CDR1 SEHNR and CDR2 FQNEAQ (reference sequence). CDR3 size: 11 residues. CDR3 DNA: TGTGCCAGCAGTGTGAACACTGAAGCTTTCTTT. This sequence encodes CASSVNTEAFF.

J is TRBJ2-7 and V is TRBV28, with TRBD1 matching over 7 bases. The CDR3 runs 14 residues. Trimming removed 2 bases from V and 5 bases from J; junction bases left unmatched: 6. CDR1 and CDR2 (germline): MDHEN, SYDVKM. This chain's CDR3 is CASSLEQGRNEQYF. For the CDR3, the DNA is TGTGCCAGCAGTTTAGAACAGGGGAGAAACGAGCAGTACTTC.

The chain combines TRBV18 with TRBJ2-2; TRBD1 matches at 7 bases. V was clipped by 2 bases and J by 1 base; unmatched bases: 1. CDR1 is KGHSH and CDR2 is LQKENI in the germline V gene. The CDR3 covers 15 residues. The CDR3 sequence is CASSPWTGNTGELFF. The CDR3 region has the DNA TGTGCCAGCTCACCATGGACAGGGAACACCGGGGAGCTGTTTTTT.